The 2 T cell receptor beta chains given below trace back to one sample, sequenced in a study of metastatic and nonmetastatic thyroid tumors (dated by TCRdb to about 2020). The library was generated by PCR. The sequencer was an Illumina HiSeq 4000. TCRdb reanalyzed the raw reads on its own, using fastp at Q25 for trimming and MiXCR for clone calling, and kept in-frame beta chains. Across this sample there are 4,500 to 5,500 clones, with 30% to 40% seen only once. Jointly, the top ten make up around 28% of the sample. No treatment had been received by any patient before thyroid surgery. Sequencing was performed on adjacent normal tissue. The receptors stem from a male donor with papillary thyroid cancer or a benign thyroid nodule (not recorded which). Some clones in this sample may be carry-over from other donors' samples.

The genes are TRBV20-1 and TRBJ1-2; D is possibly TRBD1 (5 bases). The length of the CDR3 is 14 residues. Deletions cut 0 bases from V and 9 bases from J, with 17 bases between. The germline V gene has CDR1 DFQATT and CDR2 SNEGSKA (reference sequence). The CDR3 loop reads CSAREGMGRLSYTF. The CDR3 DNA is TGCAGTGCTAGAGAAGGCATGGGGCGTTTAAGCTACACCTTC.

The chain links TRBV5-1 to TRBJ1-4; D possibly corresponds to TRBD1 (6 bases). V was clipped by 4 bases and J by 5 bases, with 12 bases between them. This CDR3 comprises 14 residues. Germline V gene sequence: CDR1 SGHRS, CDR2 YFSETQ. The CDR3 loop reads CASSLLGGNEKLFF. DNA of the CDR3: TGCGCCAGCAGCCTTCTTGGGGGCAATGAAAAACTGTTTTTT.